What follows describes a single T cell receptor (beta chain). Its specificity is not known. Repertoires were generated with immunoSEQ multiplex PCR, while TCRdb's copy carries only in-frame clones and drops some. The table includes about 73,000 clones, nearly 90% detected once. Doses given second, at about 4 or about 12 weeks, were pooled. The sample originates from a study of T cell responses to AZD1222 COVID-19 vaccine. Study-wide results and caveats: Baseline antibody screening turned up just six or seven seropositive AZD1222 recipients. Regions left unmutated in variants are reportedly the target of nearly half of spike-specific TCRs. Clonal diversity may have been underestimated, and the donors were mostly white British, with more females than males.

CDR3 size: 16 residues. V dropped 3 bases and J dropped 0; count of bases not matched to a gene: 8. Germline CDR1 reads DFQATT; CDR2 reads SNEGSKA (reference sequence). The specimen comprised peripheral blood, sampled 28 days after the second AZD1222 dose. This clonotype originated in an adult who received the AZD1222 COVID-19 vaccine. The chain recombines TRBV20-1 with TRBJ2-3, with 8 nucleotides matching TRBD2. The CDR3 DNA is TGCAGTGCTAGTGACCCACTAGCGGCGAGCACAGATACGCAGTATTTT. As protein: CSASDPLAASTDTQYF.